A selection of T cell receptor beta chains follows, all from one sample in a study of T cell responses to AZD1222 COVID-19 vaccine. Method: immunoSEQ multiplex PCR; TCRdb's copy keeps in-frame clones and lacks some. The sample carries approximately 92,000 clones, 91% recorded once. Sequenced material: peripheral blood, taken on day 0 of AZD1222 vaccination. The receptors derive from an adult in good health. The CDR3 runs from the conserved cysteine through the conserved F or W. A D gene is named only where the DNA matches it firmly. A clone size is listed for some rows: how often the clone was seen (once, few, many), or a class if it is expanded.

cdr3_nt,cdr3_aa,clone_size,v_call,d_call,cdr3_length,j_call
TGTGCCAGCAGTCCCGACCCAGGCGGCTACAATGAGCAGTTCTTC,CASSPDPGGYNEQFF,.,TRBV6-4,.,15,TRBJ2-1
TGTGCCAGCAGCGAGAGAGGCATTCATAATTCACCCCTCCACTTT,CASSERGIHNSPLHF,few,TRBV7-2,.,15,TRBJ1-6
TGCGCCAGCAGCTACGGACTCCGAACTAATAGGGACACTGAAGCTTTCTTT,CASSYGLRTNRDTEAFF,.,TRBV4-1,.,17,TRBJ1-1
TGCGCCAGCAGTCATTTGCCAGGGGAAATCGGGCGCTACACCTTC,CASSHLPGEIGRYTF,.,TRBV5-1,.,15,TRBJ1-2
TGTGCCAGCTCACCACCTTTGGGCACTGGCTACACCTTC,CASSPPLGTGYTF,.,TRBV18,.,13,TRBJ1-2
TGTGCTAGTGGTCCCCTATCCGGAGTAACCCAGCATTTT,CASGPLSGVTQHF,.,TRBV12-5,.,13,TRBJ1-5
TGTGCCTGGAGTGTACGGGACACCGGGGAGCTGTTTTTT,CAWSVRDTGELFF,.,TRBV30,.,13,TRBJ2-2
TGCGCCAGCAGCCACCCGGGGACCCACACTGAAGCTTTCTTT,CASSHPGTHTEAFF,once,TRBV4-1,.,14,TRBJ1-1
TGTGCCTGGAACATTGGGCTAGCGGGAGACAAAAACATTCAGTACTTC,CAWNIGLAGDKNIQYF,.,TRBV30,TRBD2,16,TRBJ2-4
TGTGCCAGCAGCCAGGGACAGAACAATCAGCCCCAGCATTTT,CASSQGQNNQPQHF,.,TRBV4-2,TRBD1,14,TRBJ1-5
TGTGCCAGCTCTCCCACCCGGGACCAAGAGACCCAGTACTTC,CASSPTRDQETQYF,.,TRBV18,.,14,TRBJ2-5
TGCAGCGCCCAGACAGGGAGCTCCTATAATTCACCCCTCCACTTT,CSAQTGSSYNSPLHF,.,TRBV29-1,TRBD1,15,TRBJ1-6
TGTGCCAGCAGCGACCTAACTGCCGGGCCGCCGAACGGCTACACCTTC,CASSDLTAGPPNGYTF,.,TRBV7-9,.,16,TRBJ1-2
TGTGCCAGCAGTTTATTCTCTGACAGGGTCTACGAGCAGTACTTC,CASSLFSDRVYEQYF,.,TRBV27,TRBD1,15,TRBJ2-7
TGTGCCAGCAGCCACGGACAGGGGGTTGAGCAGTTCTTC,CASSHGQGVEQFF,.,TRBV6-2/TRBV6-3,TRBD1,13,TRBJ2-1
TGTGCCAGCAGCACCCTGACTAGCGGGGGCACAGATACGCAGTATTTT,CASSTLTSGGTDTQYF,.,TRBV21-1,.,16,TRBJ2-3